The rows below give T cell receptor beta chains drawn from one sample of a study of early T cells in non-severe SARS-CoV-2 infection. TCRdb called the 5' RACE reads again in MiXCR, with one record for every CDR3 protein. This table holds about 80,000 distinct CDR3 sequences, 9% to 13% found once. Sequenced sample: whole blood. Receptors were obtained from an adult who was a healthcare worker with PCR-confirmed SARS-CoV-2 infection or an uninfected control (not recorded which). Each CDR3 is given with its conserved first and last residue. Each record gives: D gene, J gene, V gene, clone size, CDR3 DNA, CDR3 protein. D genes are given only for firm matches. A clone size is listed for some rows: how often the clone was seen (once, few, many), or a class if it is expanded.

d_call: TRBD2; j_call: TRBJ2-5; v_call: TRBV11-3; clone_size: few; cdr3_nt: TGTGCCAGCAGCTCGGGAGGCGACCAAGAGACCCAGTACTTC; cdr3_aa: CASSSGGDQETQYF
d_call: -; j_call: TRBJ1-1; v_call: TRBV19; clone_size: -; cdr3_nt: TGTGCCAGTAAGGTCAGGGACTTGAACACTGAAGCTTTCTTT; cdr3_aa: CASKVRDLNTEAFF
d_call: -; j_call: TRBJ1-2; v_call: TRBV12-3/TRBV12-4; clone_size: few; cdr3_nt: TGTGCCAGCAGTTTAGATCGGACTCCTAGCCAAGGCTACACCTTC; cdr3_aa: CASSLDRTPSQGYTF
d_call: -; j_call: TRBJ1-1; v_call: TRBV20-1; clone_size: -; cdr3_nt: TGCAGTGCTAGAGGAGGGGAGGTAAACACTGAAGCTTTCTTT; cdr3_aa: CSARGGEVNTEAFF
d_call: -; j_call: TRBJ2-7; v_call: TRBV20-1; clone_size: many; cdr3_nt: TGCAGTGCCCAAACAGATTACGAGCAGTACTTC; cdr3_aa: CSAQTDYEQYF
d_call: -; j_call: TRBJ2-3; v_call: TRBV28; clone_size: many; cdr3_nt: TGTGCCAGCAGCCCTCGGGGCGCTAGCACAGATACGCAGTATTTT; cdr3_aa: CASSPRGASTDTQYF
d_call: TRBD1; j_call: TRBJ2-1; v_call: TRBV10-3; clone_size: few; cdr3_nt: TGTGCCATCAGTGGATCTACAGGGGATGAGCAGTTCTTC; cdr3_aa: CAISGSTGDEQFF
d_call: TRBD2; j_call: TRBJ2-5; v_call: TRBV5-1; clone_size: -; cdr3_nt: TGCGCCAGCAGATTCAACTCCGGGACTAGCGGGAGCCTCGGGAAAGAGACCCAGTACTTC; cdr3_aa: CASRFNSGTSGSLGKETQYF
d_call: -; j_call: TRBJ2-4; v_call: TRBV30; clone_size: many; cdr3_nt: TGTGCCTGGAGTGTCGAGGGGGTGGCCAAAAACATTCAGTACTTC; cdr3_aa: CAWSVEGVAKNIQYF
d_call: -; j_call: TRBJ2-7; v_call: TRBV5-1; clone_size: few; cdr3_nt: TGCGCCAGCAGCTTATTGACGGCTACCTACGAGCAGTACTTC; cdr3_aa: CASSLLTATYEQYF
d_call: -; j_call: TRBJ2-2; v_call: TRBV7-9; clone_size: many; cdr3_nt: TGTGCCAGCGGGTCATCCCGGACGGTGAACACCGGGGAGCTGTTTTTT; cdr3_aa: CASGSSRTVNTGELFF
d_call: TRBD1; j_call: TRBJ1-2; v_call: TRBV20-1; clone_size: few; cdr3_nt: TGCAGTGCCCTCCGGGACAGCTATGGCTACACCTTC; cdr3_aa: CSALRDSYGYTF
d_call: TRBD2; j_call: TRBJ2-2; v_call: TRBV30; clone_size: many; cdr3_nt: TGTGCCTGGAAATTACGCGCGGGAGTAGGCACCGGGGAGCTGTTTTTT; cdr3_aa: CAWKLRAGVGTGELFF
d_call: -; j_call: TRBJ2-1; v_call: TRBV7-9; clone_size: many; cdr3_nt: TGTGCCAGCAGCTTTAGCAGGGTCTACAATGAGCAGTTCTTC; cdr3_aa: CASSFSRVYNEQFF
d_call: TRBD2; j_call: TRBJ2-3; v_call: TRBV9; clone_size: few; cdr3_nt: TGTGCCAGCAGCGGAGAAGCGGGAGGTGGAGATACGCAGTATTTT; cdr3_aa: CASSGEAGGGDTQYF
d_call: -; j_call: TRBJ2-2; v_call: TRBV7-2; clone_size: many; cdr3_nt: TGTGCCAGCAGCTCACGGGGGAACACCGGGGAGCTGTTTTTT; cdr3_aa: CASSSRGNTGELFF
d_call: -; j_call: TRBJ2-3; v_call: TRBV2; clone_size: many; cdr3_nt: TGTGCCAGCAGTGATGGAAGCGCCCGCACAGATACGCAGTATTTT; cdr3_aa: CASSDGSARTDTQYF
d_call: -; j_call: TRBJ1-6; v_call: TRBV20-1; clone_size: few; cdr3_nt: TGCAGTGCTTACCCCGTCGGGGGCCCGAGCTCCTATAATTCACCCCTCCACTTT; cdr3_aa: CSAYPVGGPSSYNSPLHF
d_call: -; j_call: TRBJ2-3; v_call: TRBV2; clone_size: -; cdr3_nt: TGTGCCAGCAGGGCGACGGGAGATACGCAGTATTTT; cdr3_aa: CASRATGDTQYF
d_call: TRBD2; j_call: TRBJ2-5; v_call: TRBV12-3/TRBV12-4; clone_size: many; cdr3_nt: TGTGCCAGCAGTCCGATTCCCCTGAGCGGGAGTGGGGCCCAGTACTTC; cdr3_aa: CASSPIPLSGSGAQYF
d_call: -; j_call: TRBJ2-4; v_call: TRBV27; clone_size: many; cdr3_nt: TGTGCCAGCAGTACCGGGAACATTCAGTACTTC; cdr3_aa: CASSTGNIQYF
d_call: TRBD1; j_call: TRBJ2-7; v_call: TRBV10-3; clone_size: -; cdr3_nt: TGTGCCATCAGTGGGACAGGGGGCTACGAGCAGTACTTC; cdr3_aa: CAISGTGGYEQYF
d_call: TRBD1; j_call: TRBJ2-3; v_call: TRBV29-1; clone_size: few; cdr3_nt: TGCAGCGTTGAGCCTGGGGGGGGACAGGGTCTGAACACAGATACGCAGTATTTT; cdr3_aa: CSVEPGGGQGLNTDTQYF
d_call: TRBD1; j_call: TRBJ1-1; v_call: TRBV18; clone_size: many; cdr3_nt: TGTGCCAGCTCACAATGGACAGGGAACACTGAAGCTTTCTTT; cdr3_aa: CASSQWTGNTEAFF
d_call: -; j_call: TRBJ2-3; v_call: TRBV7-2; clone_size: many; cdr3_nt: TGTGCCAGCAGCCCCACGGGGCCGCAGTATTTT; cdr3_aa: CASSPTGPQYF
d_call: TRBD1; j_call: TRBJ2-6; v_call: TRBV5-1; clone_size: -; cdr3_nt: TGCGCCAGCAGCTCCGTGGACAGGGGCGCACAAGGGGCCAACGTCCTGACTTTC; cdr3_aa: CASSSVDRGAQGANVLTF
d_call: -; j_call: TRBJ2-3; v_call: TRBV5-1; clone_size: few; cdr3_nt: TGCGCCAGCAGCTTGATTGAGGCCTACCCTACAGATACGCAGTATTTT; cdr3_aa: CASSLIEAYPTDTQYF
d_call: -; j_call: TRBJ2-7; v_call: TRBV29-1; clone_size: -; cdr3_nt: TGCAGCGTTGAAGTTGGCTACGAGCAGTACTTC; cdr3_aa: CSVEVGYEQYF
d_call: -; j_call: TRBJ2-3; v_call: TRBV12-3/TRBV12-4; clone_size: few; cdr3_nt: TGTGCCAGCAGTTCCCGGGACAAGCAACTCGGGCCAGATACGCAGTATTTT; cdr3_aa: CASSSRDKQLGPDTQYF
d_call: TRBD2; j_call: TRBJ2-1; v_call: TRBV7-8; clone_size: -; cdr3_nt: TGTGCCAGCAGCTTCGTGAGGCTAGCGGGAGGGCGGTACAATGAGCAGTTCTTC; cdr3_aa: CASSFVRLAGGRYNEQFF
d_call: TRBD1; j_call: TRBJ2-1; v_call: TRBV11-3; clone_size: -; cdr3_nt: TGTGCCAGTACACAGGGGGCCACCTACAATGAGCAGTTCTTC; cdr3_aa: CASTQGATYNEQFF
d_call: TRBD1; j_call: TRBJ1-5; v_call: TRBV20-1; clone_size: -; cdr3_nt: TGCAGTGCGATCCGGGACAGTAAGGATCAGCCCCAGCATTTT; cdr3_aa: CSAIRDSKDQPQHF
d_call: -; j_call: TRBJ1-3; v_call: TRBV29-1; clone_size: few; cdr3_nt: TGCAGCTACGGACAGTTAGGGGGGAACACCATATATTTT; cdr3_aa: CSYGQLGGNTIYF
d_call: -; j_call: TRBJ2-2; v_call: TRBV7-3; clone_size: few; cdr3_nt: TGTGCCAGCGGGCTGGGTACGGACACCGGGGAGCTGTTTTTT; cdr3_aa: CASGLGTDTGELFF
d_call: TRBD2; j_call: TRBJ2-3; v_call: TRBV10-2; clone_size: -; cdr3_nt: TGCGCCAGCAGTGAGCCCATAGCGGGGGCCACAGATACGCAGTATTTT; cdr3_aa: CASSEPIAGATDTQYF
d_call: -; j_call: TRBJ2-7; v_call: TRBV6-1; clone_size: many; cdr3_nt: TGTGCCAGCAGTGAACACCTTCGCGACGAGCAGTACTTC; cdr3_aa: CASSEHLRDEQYF
d_call: -; j_call: TRBJ1-2; v_call: TRBV10-2; clone_size: -; cdr3_nt: TGCGCCAGCAGTGGCGCTTGGACAGAATCTAACTATGGCTACACCTTC; cdr3_aa: CASSGAWTESNYGYTF
d_call: -; j_call: TRBJ1-1; v_call: TRBV13; clone_size: -; cdr3_nt: TGTGCCAGCAGCCTGCAGGGAAGGGGGACTGAAGCTTTCTTT; cdr3_aa: CASSLQGRGTEAFF
d_call: -; j_call: TRBJ2-1; v_call: TRBV7-6; clone_size: many; cdr3_nt: TGTGCCAGCAGCCGTTGGGGAGCGGCGAGCTCCTACAATGAGCAGTTCTTC; cdr3_aa: CASSRWGAASSYNEQFF
d_call: -; j_call: TRBJ1-1; v_call: TRBV5-1; clone_size: many; cdr3_nt: TGCGCCAGCAGCTTGGTCCCAGGGAGGAACACTGAAGCTTTCTTT; cdr3_aa: CASSLVPGRNTEAFF
d_call: TRBD2; j_call: TRBJ2-3; v_call: TRBV20-1; clone_size: few; cdr3_nt: TGCAGTGCTAGTAGAGCGGGAGTAAGCACAGATACGCAGTATTTT; cdr3_aa: CSASRAGVSTDTQYF
d_call: -; j_call: TRBJ1-5; v_call: TRBV18; clone_size: -; cdr3_nt: TGTGCCAGCTCGCCGGACAGCAATCAGCCCCAGCATTTT; cdr3_aa: CASSPDSNQPQHF
d_call: -; j_call: TRBJ1-1; v_call: TRBV12-3/TRBV12-4; clone_size: many; cdr3_nt: TGTGCCAGCAGTTTGGAGGGGAGGAACACTGAAGCTTTCTTT; cdr3_aa: CASSLEGRNTEAFF
d_call: -; j_call: TRBJ2-2; v_call: TRBV6-6; clone_size: -; cdr3_nt: TGTGCCAGCAGTATTGGACGGAGTAGCCTGAACACCGGGGAGCTGTTTTTT; cdr3_aa: CASSIGRSSLNTGELFF
d_call: -; j_call: TRBJ2-2; v_call: TRBV12-5; clone_size: many; cdr3_nt: TGTGCTAGTGGTCTCGACCCCAAGAACACCGGGGAGCTGTTTTTT; cdr3_aa: CASGLDPKNTGELFF
d_call: -; j_call: TRBJ1-1; v_call: TRBV4-1; clone_size: many; cdr3_nt: TGCGCCAGCAGCCAAGGCCACCGGGACGGTGAAGCTTTCTTT; cdr3_aa: CASSQGHRDGEAFF
d_call: TRBD1; j_call: TRBJ1-1; v_call: TRBV10-3; clone_size: -; cdr3_nt: TGTGCCATCAGAGACGGACAGGGCAACACTGAAGCTTTCTTT; cdr3_aa: CAIRDGQGNTEAFF
d_call: TRBD2; j_call: TRBJ2-1; v_call: TRBV11-2; clone_size: many; cdr3_nt: TGTGCCAGCAGCCGGACTAGCGGCTACAATGAGCAGTTCTTC; cdr3_aa: CASSRTSGYNEQFF
d_call: -; j_call: TRBJ2-3; v_call: TRBV12-3/TRBV12-4; clone_size: many; cdr3_nt: TGTGCCAGCAGTTTAGGGCGGGGGCGCACAGATACGCAGTATTTT; cdr3_aa: CASSLGRGRTDTQYF
d_call: -; j_call: TRBJ2-1; v_call: TRBV7-9; clone_size: -; cdr3_nt: TGTGCCAGCAGCCCGACTTCCGGGACTCGGTGGGATGAGCAGTTCTTC; cdr3_aa: CASSPTSGTRWDEQFF
d_call: -; j_call: TRBJ2-5; v_call: TRBV29-1; clone_size: many; cdr3_nt: TGCAGCGCCCCGGCAGGTCGAGAGACCCAGTACTTC; cdr3_aa: CSAPAGRETQYF
d_call: -; j_call: TRBJ1-4; v_call: TRBV5-8; clone_size: few; cdr3_nt: TGTGCCAGCAGCTTCCAGAGCGAAAAACTGTTTTTT; cdr3_aa: CASSFQSEKLFF
d_call: -; j_call: TRBJ1-2; v_call: TRBV3-1; clone_size: many; cdr3_nt: TGTGCCAGCAGCCAAGAGCCTACCGACTATGGCTACACCTTC; cdr3_aa: CASSQEPTDYGYTF
d_call: TRBD2; j_call: TRBJ2-5; v_call: TRBV7-9; clone_size: many; cdr3_nt: TGTGCCAGCAGCTTGAATAGCGGGATACAAGAGACCCAGTACTTC; cdr3_aa: CASSLNSGIQETQYF
d_call: -; j_call: TRBJ2-6; v_call: TRBV5-1; clone_size: many; cdr3_nt: TGCGCCAGCAGCTTGGAGGGCGCTGGGGCCAACGTCCTGACTTTC; cdr3_aa: CASSLEGAGANVLTF
d_call: TRBD1; j_call: TRBJ2-3; v_call: TRBV5-5; clone_size: -; cdr3_nt: TGTGCCAGCAGCTTAGGGCAGGGGGTACGCACAGATACGCAGTATTTT; cdr3_aa: CASSLGQGVRTDTQYF
d_call: TRBD1; j_call: TRBJ2-1; v_call: TRBV20-1; clone_size: -; cdr3_nt: TGCAGTGCTAGCCGACAGGGGTTTTACAATGAGCAGTTCTTC; cdr3_aa: CSASRQGFYNEQFF